A single sample gave rise to the 15 T cell receptor beta chains below, sequenced in a study of beta chain features in type 1 diabetes. Findings and caveats of the study: Moderately but significantly shorter TCRB CDR3s were found in Type 1 diabetes patients in all four CD4+ subsets.

cDNA synthesis used the whole RNA isolate, giving expressed TCRB sequences. Assay: immunoSEQ multiplex PCR; the TCRdb copy retains only in-frame clones and omits some. The sample shows 35,000 to 45,000 clones, 66% of them seen only once. No antigen has been assigned to these receptors. Specimen: Tregs from blood. These receptors originate from a man under 40 with type 1 diabetes. Some clones in this sample may be carry-over from other donors' samples.

The chain links TRBV7-2 to TRBJ2-7; 8 nucleotides line up with TRBD1. CDR3 length equals 16 residues. The V and J ends lost 5 bases and 2 bases, in that order; junction bases with no gene match: 11. Germline-derived CDR1 and CDR2 are SGHTA and FQGNSA. CDR3 region: CASSSRGQGKTYEQYF. As DNA, the CDR3 is TGTGCCAGCAGCAGCAGAGGACAGGGAAAAACCTACGAGCAGTACTTC.

The chain employs TRBV7-9 and TRBJ2-1; D is possibly TRBD1 (6 bases). V was cut by 5 bases and J by 6 bases, with 14 bases left in between. The CDR3 has 14 residues. The germline gives CDR1 SEHNR, CDR2 FQNEAQ (reference sequence). CDR3 DNA: TGTGCCAGCAGCCCTATGACAGGCGGCAATGAGCAGTTCTTC. It codes for CASSPMTGGNEQFF.

V gene TRBV18 combines with J gene TRBJ2-5; 9 nucleotides agree with TRBD1. Trimming removed 6 bases from V and 3 bases from J; junction bases left unmatched: 5. The CDR3 totals 14 residues. Looked up from germline, CDR1 is KGHSH and CDR2 is LQKENI. CDR3 region: CASSFRQGEETQYF. The CDR3 region has the DNA TGTGCCAGCTCGTTCAGACAGGGGGAAGAGACCCAGTACTTC.

The chain carries TRBV6-6 and TRBJ1-2; D uncertain. V was cut by 1 base and J by 8 bases, with 14 bases left in between. From germline, CDR1 is MNHNY and CDR2 SVGAGI (reference sequence). The CDR3 spans 14 residues. The CDR3 nucleotides are TGTGCCAGCAGTTACTTTATTTGGGGAGGAGGCTACACCTTC. It translates to CASSYFIWGGGYTF.

For this clone: The sample carries other DNA sequences with the same CDR3. The chain carries TRBV30 and TRBJ2-6; D not resolved. The length of the CDR3 is 13 residues. V was trimmed by 3 bases and J by 1 base, leaving 4 bases between them. Germline CDR1 GTSNPN, CDR2 SVGIG (reference sequence). The CDR3 spells CAWSRSGANVLTF. Here the CDR3 DNA reads TGTGCCTGGAGCCGGTCTGGGGCCAACGTCCTGACTTTC.

The chain is built from TRBV7-9 and TRBJ2-3; D is unclear. Germline V gene lookup returns CDR1 SEHNR and CDR2 FQNEAQ (reference sequence). The CDR3 totals 15 residues. The V gene lost 1 base and the J gene lost 2 bases, with 10 bases spanning the gap. The CDR3 here is CASSLVLSYTDTQYF. CDR3 DNA sequence: TGTGCCAGCAGCTTAGTGTTGAGTTACACAGATACGCAGTATTTT.

Written as DNA, the CDR3 is TGTGCCAGTAGTATAGGCTCCCAAACAGCCCAGCATTTT. Its protein is CASSIGSQTAQHF. The chain couples TRBV19 to TRBJ1-5, with D uncertain. V was trimmed by 1 base and J by 11 bases, leaving 12 bases between them. The CDR3 extends over 13 amino acids. Germline V CDR1 and CDR2: LNHDA, SQIVND (reference sequence).

The rearrangement links TRBV7-2 to TRBJ2-3; perhaps TRBD1 as D (5 bases). This CDR3 contains 12 residues. Germline V gene data show CDR1 as SGHTA and CDR2 as FQGNSA. Between the trimmed V and J ends, which lost 4 bases and 7 bases, there was a span of 9 bases. In DNA, the CDR3 is TGTGCCAGCAGCTCCAGGACAAATACGCAGTATTTT. Translated: CASSSRTNTQYF.

V and J are TRBV27 and TRBJ2-1; possible D gene TRBD2, 6 bases. Germline V gene lookup returns CDR1 MNHEY and CDR2 SMNVEV (reference sequence). This CDR3 is 11 amino acids long. V was pared by 2 bases and J by 15 bases, with 11 bases between. CDR3 sequence: CASSLGTARFF. The CDR3 DNA sequence: TGTGCCAGCAGTTTAGGGACTGCGCGGTTCTTC.

The chain employs TRBV15 and TRBJ1-3; D uncertain. Germline CDR1 is LNHNV and CDR2 is YYDKDF (reference sequence). Between the trimmed V and J ends, which lost 5 bases and 0 bases, there was a span of 11 bases. There are 15 residues in the CDR3. The CDR3 DNA reads TGTGCCACCAGCCTCTCGAGGATCTCTGGAAACACCATATATTTT. Encoded protein: CATSLSRISGNTIYF.

The chain combines TRBV28 with TRBJ1-1; a weak D match, TRBD1 (6 bases). The V gene's germline CDR1 is MDHEN and CDR2 SYDVKM. V shed 4 bases and J shed 7 bases, with 13 bases lying between them. The CDR3 totals 13 residues. CDR3 residues: CASSSIGGVEAFF. The CDR3 DNA is TGTGCCAGCAGTTCCATAGGGGGGGTTGAAGCTTTCTTT.

This clone has more than one count but fewer than ten. The chain combines TRBV18 with TRBJ1-1; TRBD1 matches at 9 bases. Germline CDR1 is KGHSH and CDR2 is LQKENI. V lost 3 bases and J lost 12; bases outside the gene matches: 5. The CDR3 consists of 12 residues. The CDR3 protein is CASSPGTGSSFF. CDR3 nucleotides: TGTGCCAGCTCACCCGGGACAGGGAGCTCTTTCTTT.

The J gene is TRBJ2-3, the V gene TRBV7-2, with a weak D call TRBD2 (6 bases). CDR3 length equals 15 residues. The germline V gene has CDR1 SGHTA and CDR2 FQGNSA. Trimming removed 6 bases from V and 6 bases from J, with 19 bases in between. CDR3 in amino acids: CASSRRRGGGDTQYF. The CDR3 DNA is TGTGCCAGCAGTCGGCGGCGGGGCGGTGGGGATACGCAGTATTTT.

The V and J genes are TRBV15 and TRBJ2-4; 9 bases match TRBD1. Germline CDR1 reads LNHNV; CDR2 reads YYDKDF (reference sequence). The junction had 2 bases not matched to a gene; V was cut back by 1 base and J by 4 bases. The CDR3 has 15 amino acids. As DNA, the CDR3 is TGTGCCACCAGCAGAGCCGGGACAGGGAAAAACATTCAGTACTTC. Residues: CATSRAGTGKNIQYF.

This clone appeared a single time. The CDR3 nucleotides are TGTGCCAGCTCACCTTTTTCCGGGGGGAGCACAGATACGCAGTATTTT. It yields the protein CASSPFSGGSTDTQYF. The J gene is TRBJ2-3, the V gene TRBV18; TRBD2 aligns across 7 bases. Germline assignment: CDR1 KGHSH and CDR2 LQKENI. V lost 3 bases, J lost 0 bases, and 6 bases stayed unmatched. This CDR3 comprises 16 residues.